Included here is one T cell receptor (beta chain) sequence, with context. This specimen belongs to a study of blood T cell repertoires in COVID-19. Study as a whole: T cells, B-cell-depleted T cells, or PBMCs provided the cDNA or gDNA that served as material.

CDR1 is MNHEY, CDR2 SMNVEV, per germline (reference sequence). The CDR3 is 15 residues long. V dropped 3 bases and J dropped 1 base, with 10 bases sitting between them. The data were produced by immunoSEQ multiplex PCR, yet TCRdb's version contains in-frame clones alone and is incomplete. The sample shows tens of thousands of clones, about four fifths of them seen only once. This chain joins TRBV27 and TRBJ2-1; the D is unclear. The sequencing input was peripheral blood. The clonotype comes from a man in his forties or fifties with acute or convalescent COVID-19. CDR3 nucleotides: TGTGCCAGCAGTTTGGGTGGGCCTTCCTACAATGAGCAGTTCTTC. It encodes CASSLGGPSYNEQFF.